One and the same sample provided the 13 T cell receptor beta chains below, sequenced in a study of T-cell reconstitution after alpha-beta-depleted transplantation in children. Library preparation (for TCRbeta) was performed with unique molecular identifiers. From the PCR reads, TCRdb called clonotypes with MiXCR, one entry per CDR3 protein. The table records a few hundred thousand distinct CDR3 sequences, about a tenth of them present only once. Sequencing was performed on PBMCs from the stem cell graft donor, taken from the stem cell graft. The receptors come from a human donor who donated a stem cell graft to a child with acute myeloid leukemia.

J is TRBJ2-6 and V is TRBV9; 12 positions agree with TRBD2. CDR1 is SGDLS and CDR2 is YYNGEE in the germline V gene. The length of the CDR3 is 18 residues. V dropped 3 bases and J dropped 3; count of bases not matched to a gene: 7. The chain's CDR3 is CASSEASGGARGANVLTF. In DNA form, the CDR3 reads TGTGCCAGCAGCGAGGCTAGCGGGGGGGCCCGTGGGGCCAACGTCCTGACTTTC.

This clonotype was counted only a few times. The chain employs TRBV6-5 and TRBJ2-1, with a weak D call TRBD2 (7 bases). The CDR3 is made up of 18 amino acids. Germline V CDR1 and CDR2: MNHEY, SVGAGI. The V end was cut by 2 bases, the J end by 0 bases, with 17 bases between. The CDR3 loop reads CASSYVLLADSSYNEQFF. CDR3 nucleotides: TGTGCCAGCAGTTACGTTTTGCTAGCGGACAGCTCCTACAATGAGCAGTTCTTC.

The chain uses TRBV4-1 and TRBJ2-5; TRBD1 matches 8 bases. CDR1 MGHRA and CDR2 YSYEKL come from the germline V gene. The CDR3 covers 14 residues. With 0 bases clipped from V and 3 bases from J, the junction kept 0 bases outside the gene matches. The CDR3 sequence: CASSQETGEETQYF. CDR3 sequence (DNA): TGCGCCAGCAGCCAAGAGACAGGGGAAGAGACCCAGTACTTC.

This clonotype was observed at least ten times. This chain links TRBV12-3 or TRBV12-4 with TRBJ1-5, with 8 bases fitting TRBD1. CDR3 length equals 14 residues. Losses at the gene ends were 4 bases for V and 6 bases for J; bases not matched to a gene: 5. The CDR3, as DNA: TGTGCCAGCAGTTCAGGAGGACAGGGTCAGCCCCAGCATTTT. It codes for CASSSGGQGQPQHF.

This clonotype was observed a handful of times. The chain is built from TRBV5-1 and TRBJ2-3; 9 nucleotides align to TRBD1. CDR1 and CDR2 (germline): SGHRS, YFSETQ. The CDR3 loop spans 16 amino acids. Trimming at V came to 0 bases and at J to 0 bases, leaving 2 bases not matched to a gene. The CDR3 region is CASSLEGQGSTDTQYF. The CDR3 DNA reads TGCGCCAGCAGCTTGGAAGGACAGGGGAGCACAGATACGCAGTATTTT.

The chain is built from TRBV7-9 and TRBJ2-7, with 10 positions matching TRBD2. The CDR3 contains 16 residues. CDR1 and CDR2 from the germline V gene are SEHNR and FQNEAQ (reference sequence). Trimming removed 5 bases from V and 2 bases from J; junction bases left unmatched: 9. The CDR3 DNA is TGTGCCAGCAGCCCATGGCCTAGCGGGGGCCCCTACGAGCAGTACTTC. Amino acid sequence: CASSPWPSGGPYEQYF.

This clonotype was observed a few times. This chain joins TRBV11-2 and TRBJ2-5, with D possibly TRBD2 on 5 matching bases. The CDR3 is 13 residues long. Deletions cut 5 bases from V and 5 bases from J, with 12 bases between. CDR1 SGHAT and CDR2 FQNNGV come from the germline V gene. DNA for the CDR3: TGTGCCAGCAGCCGGGGTGCGAAGGAGACCCAGTACTTC. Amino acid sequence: CASSRGAKETQYF.

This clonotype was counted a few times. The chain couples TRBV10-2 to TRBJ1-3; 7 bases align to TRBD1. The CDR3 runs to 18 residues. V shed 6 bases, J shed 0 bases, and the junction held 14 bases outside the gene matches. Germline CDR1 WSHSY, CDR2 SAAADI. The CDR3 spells CASRGSTQGKSSGNTIYF. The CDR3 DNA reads TGCGCCAGCAGGGGATCCACACAGGGGAAGAGCTCTGGAAACACCATATATTTT.

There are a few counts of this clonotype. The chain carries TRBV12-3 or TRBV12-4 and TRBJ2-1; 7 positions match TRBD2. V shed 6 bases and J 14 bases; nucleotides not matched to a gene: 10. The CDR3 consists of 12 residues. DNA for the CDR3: TGTGCCAGCAGCTACGGACTAGTCATAAAGTTCTTC. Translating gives CASSYGLVIKFF.

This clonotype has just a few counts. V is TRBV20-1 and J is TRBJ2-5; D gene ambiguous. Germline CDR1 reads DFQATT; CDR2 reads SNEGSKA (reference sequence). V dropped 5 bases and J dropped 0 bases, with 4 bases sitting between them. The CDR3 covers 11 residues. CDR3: CSASYQETQYF. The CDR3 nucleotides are TGCAGTGCTTCGTACCAAGAGACCCAGTACTTC.

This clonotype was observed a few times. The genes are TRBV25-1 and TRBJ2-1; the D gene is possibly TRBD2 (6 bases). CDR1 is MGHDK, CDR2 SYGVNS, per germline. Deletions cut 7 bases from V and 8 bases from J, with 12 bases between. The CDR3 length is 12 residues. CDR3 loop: CASKEGAYEQFF. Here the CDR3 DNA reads TGTGCCAGCAAGGAGGGAGCTTATGAGCAGTTCTTC.

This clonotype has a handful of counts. CDR3 sequence: CASSKGTSGPRSSYEQYV. DNA of the CDR3: TGTGCCAGCAGCAAAGGGACTAGCGGGCCGAGAAGCTCCTACGAGCAGTACGTC. The genes are TRBV21-1 and TRBJ2-7; the table's D call TRBD2 went unverified against the DNA. TRBV21-1 is annotated as a pseudogene. The CDR3 spans 18 residues.

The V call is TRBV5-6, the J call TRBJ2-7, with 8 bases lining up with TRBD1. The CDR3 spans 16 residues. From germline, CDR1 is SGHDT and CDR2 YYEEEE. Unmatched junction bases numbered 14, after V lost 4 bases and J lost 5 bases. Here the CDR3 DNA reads TGTGCCAGCAGCCCCCTTGAAGGACAGGGCCCCAACGAGCAGTACGTC. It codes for CASSPLEGQGPNEQYV.